A single sample is the source of the 30 T cell receptor beta chains below, sequenced in a study of T cells in Graves' hyperthyroidism and ophthalmopathy. Researchers amplified the TCR beta CDR3 regions from RNA transcripts. With the HTBI primer set, the TCR CDR3 went through a first round of RT-PCR. Each CDR3 protein is one row after TCRdb ran MiXCR on the multiplex PCR reads. The table records approximately 570,000 distinct CDR3 sequences, approximately 20% of them present only once. Sequenced material: blood. These receptors originate from a man aged 40-49 years with Graves' ophthalmopathy.

This clonotype was picked up a small number of times. V usage is TRBV12-3 or TRBV12-4 and J usage is TRBJ2-7, with D perhaps matching TRBD2 (6 bases). CDR3 length: 15 residues. Deletions cut 3 bases from V and 5 bases from J, with 17 bases between. CDR3 in DNA: TGTGCCAGCAGTTTCGGTGGGACGGGAGAGGACGAGCAGTACTTC. Encoded protein: CASSFGGTGEDEQYF.

This clonotype was detected only a few times. V is TRBV3-1 and J is TRBJ2-5, with 8 bases identical to TRBD2. The ends lost 0 bases at V and 5 bases at J; junction bases unmatched: 8. Germline loops: CDR1 LGHDT, CDR2 YNNKEL (reference sequence). This CDR3 region has 16 residues. CDR3 loop: CASSQEANGGGETQYF. The CDR3 DNA follows: TGTGCCAGCAGCCAAGAAGCGAACGGGGGGGGGGAGACCCAGTACTTC.

This clonotype was counted ten times or more. CDR3 bases: TGTGCCAGCAGTCGTCCCGGGACGTTAGGCTATGGCTACACCTTC. Protein sequence: CASSRPGTLGYGYTF. The chain links TRBV2 to TRBJ1-2; weak D call: TRBD1 (5 bases). V was trimmed by 5 bases and J by 4 bases, leaving 17 bases between them. The CDR3 extends over 15 amino acids. Per germline, CDR1 SNHLY and CDR2 FYNNEI.

This clonotype was counted a few times. The CDR3 region is CASSITGLYGYTF. As DNA, the CDR3 is TGTGCCAGTAGTATAACCGGACTCTATGGCTACACCTTC. This sequence joins TRBV19 and TRBJ1-2; no clear D gene. CDR3 length equals 13 residues. CDR1 is LNHDA and CDR2 is SQIVND in the germline V gene (reference sequence). With 2 bases removed from V and 4 bases from J, the gap between germline ends came to 8 bases.

Here the CDR3 reads CASSLIPGTGQETQYF. The CDR3, as DNA: TGTGCCAGCAGTCTGATACCCGGGACAGGGCAAGAGACCCAGTACTTC. V gene TRBV28 combines with J gene TRBJ2-5, with TRBD1 identical over 9 bases. The CDR3 totals 16 residues. With 5 bases clipped from V and 2 bases from J, the junction kept 9 bases outside the gene matches. The germline CDR1 and CDR2 sequences are MDHEN and SYDVKM.

A single count supports this clonotype. The J gene is TRBJ2-7, the V gene TRBV6-9, with D perhaps matching TRBD2 (5 bases). Germline V CDR1 and CDR2: MNHGY, SVAAGI. The CDR3 is made up of 12 amino acids. The ends were cut back, 3 bases at V and 5 bases at J, with 8 bases in the middle. CDR3 bases: TGTGCCAGCAGTTACGGGAACCACGAGCAGTACTTC. Its protein is CASSYGNHEQYF.

For the CDR3, the DNA is TGCGCCAGCAGCCAAGAGGTTAGGGGGGTGAACACTGAAGCTTTCTTT. This encodes CASSQEVRGVNTEAFF. The chain employs TRBV4-1 and TRBJ1-1; TRBD1 is a possible D gene (6 bases). Germline values: CDR1 MGHRA, CDR2 YSYEKL. Trimming cost V 0 bases and J 0 bases, with 11 bases left between them. CDR3 length: 16 amino acids.

About this clonotype itself: A much larger clone is a single base away; this may be a read error. The genes are TRBV27 and TRBJ2-7; 9 positions agree with TRBD2. This CDR3 contains 16 residues. Germline V lookup: CDR1 MNHEY, CDR2 SMNVEV (reference sequence). V shed 1 base and J 0 bases; nucleotides not matched to a gene: 4. The CDR3 is CASSLFAGGGSYEQYF. DNA for the CDR3: TGTGCCAGCAGTTTATTCGCGGGAGGGGGCTCCTACGAGCAGTACTTC.

V gene TRBV7-3 combines with J gene TRBJ2-1; the D is unclear. Deletions cut 10 bases from V and 5 bases from J, with 9 bases between. Per germline, CDR1 SGHTA and CDR2 FQGTGA. CDR3 length equals 11 residues. The CDR3, as DNA: TGTGCCAACCCCCAACACAATGAGCAGTTCTTC. Its translation: CANPQHNEQFF. Full variable domain (missing parts from reference TRBV7-3 and TRBJ2-1): GAGVSQTPSNKVTEKGKYVELRCDPISGHTALYWYRQSLGQGPEFLIYFQGTGAADDSGLPNDRFFAVRPEGSVSTLKIQRTERGDSAVYLCANPQHNEQFFGPGTRLTVL.

This clonotype turned up a few times. The chain couples TRBV9 to TRBJ1-6; tentative D call: TRBD1 (5 bases). The CDR3 has 13 residues. The V end was cut by 0 bases, the J end by 10 bases, with 8 bases between. CDR1 is SGDLS and CDR2 is YYNGEE in the germline V gene. Here the CDR3 DNA reads TGTGCCAGCAGCGTAGGACAGCGGTCACCCCTCCACTTT. Its protein product is CASSVGQRSPLHF. The full variable domain, rest sourced from reference TRBV9 and TRBJ1-6, is DSGVTQTPKHLITATGQRVTLRCSPRSGDLSVYWYQQSLDQGLQFLIQYYNGEERAKGNILERFSAQQFPDLHSELNLSSLELGDSALYFCASSVGQRSPLHFGNGTRLTVT.

In DNA, the CDR3 is TGCGCCAGCAGCTTGGCCGGCTTTACTAGCACAGATACGCAGTATTTT. As protein: CASSLAGFTSTDTQYF. The gene calls are TRBV5-1 and TRBJ2-3; D unclear. Between the trimmed V and J ends, which lost 0 bases and 0 bases, there was a span of 11 bases. The germline V gene has CDR1 SGHRS and CDR2 YFSETQ. This CDR3 contains 16 residues.

This chain links TRBV7-6 with TRBJ1-5; D uncertain. This CDR3 region has 15 residues. Between the trimmed V and J ends, which lost 5 bases and 1 base, there was a span of 12 bases. Per germline, CDR1 SGHVS and CDR2 FNYEAQ. The CDR3 spells CASSPVEHSNQPQHF. In DNA, the CDR3 is TGTGCCAGCAGCCCAGTCGAACACAGCAATCAGCCCCAGCATTTT.

The genes are TRBV13 and TRBJ1-2; D unclear. CDR1 PRHDT and CDR2 FYEKMQ come from the germline V gene (reference sequence). Trimming removed 5 bases from V and 4 bases from J, with 17 bases in between. There are 15 residues in the CDR3. In DNA, the CDR3 is TGTGCCAGCAGCCCTGGCGGCCGGGTAGGCTATGGCTACACCTTC. Translated: CASSPGGRVGYGYTF.

The rearrangement links TRBV9 to TRBJ2-3; 7 bases line up with TRBD2. The CDR3 totals 15 residues. Germline CDR1 is SGDLS and CDR2 is YYNGEE. J was trimmed by 2 bases and V by 4 bases; bases with no gene match: 7. CDR3 sequence (DNA): TGTGCCAGCAGCTATTCGGGGGGTGCCACAGATACGCAGTATTTT. Its translation: CASSYSGGATDTQYF.

This chain connects TRBV28 to TRBJ1-5, with TRBD1 matching 7 bases. J gave up 7 bases and V 3 bases, and 9 bases lay outside the gene matches. CDR1 and CDR2 from the germline V gene are MDHEN and SYDVKM. CDR3 size: 15 residues. CDR3 in amino acids: CASSFLGTVGQPQHF. DNA of the CDR3: TGTGCCAGCAGTTTCCTCGGGACAGTGGGGCAGCCCCAGCATTTT. The full variable domain, rest sourced from reference TRBV28 and TRBJ1-5, is DVKVTQSSRYLVKRTGEKVFLECVQDMDHENMFWYRQDPGLGLRLIYFSYDVKMKEKGDIPEGYSVSREKKERFSLILESASTNQTSMYLCASSFLGTVGQPQHFGDGTRLSIL.

The gene calls are TRBV27 and TRBJ2-5; D is perhaps TRBD2 (7 bases). The CDR3 covers 15 residues. Germline values: CDR1 MNHEY, CDR2 SMNVEV (reference sequence). V was cut by 5 bases and J by 5 bases, with 18 bases left in between. CDR3 nucleotides: TGTGCCAGCAGTAGCGAGGGGGGGGAGAGGGAGACCCAGTACTTC. This gives the protein CASSSEGGERETQYF.

J is TRBJ1-2 and V is TRBV6-2 or TRBV6-3; D perhaps matches TRBD1 (6 bases). Per the germline V gene, CDR1 is MNHEY and CDR2 is SVGEGT. V shed 6 bases and J shed 5 bases, with 16 bases lying between them. The CDR3 is 14 amino acids. The CDR3 DNA sequence: TGTGCCAGCAGCTACCCCGGACAGAAATATGGCTACACCTTC. It yields the protein CASSYPGQKYGYTF.

The chain employs TRBV6-2 or TRBV6-3 and TRBJ2-5; 9 nucleotides match TRBD1. With 8 bases clipped from V and 10 bases from J, the junction kept 14 bases outside the gene matches. The CDR3 spans 14 residues. CDR1 is MNHEY and CDR2 is SVGEGT in the germline V gene. The CDR3 nucleotides read TGTGCCAGCGGTCCCCCCCCGGACAGGGGTAACCAGTACTTC. It encodes CASGPPPDRGNQYF.

At least ten counts were recorded for this clonotype. The chain has TRBV7-3 and TRBJ2-7; 7 bases align to TRBD2. The germline CDR1 and CDR2 sequences are SGHTA and FQGTGA. J lost 6 bases, V lost 4 bases, and 3 bases had no gene match. This CDR3 spans 12 amino acids. CDR3 amino acids: CASSSRTSEQYF. For the CDR3, the DNA is TGTGCCAGCAGCTCTCGGACTAGCGAGCAGTACTTC.

This clonotype came up a few times. The V and J genes are TRBV6-1 and TRBJ2-1; tentative D call: TRBD1 (6 bases). Germline V lookup: CDR1 MNHNS, CDR2 SASEGT. V lost 5 bases and J lost 2, with 22 bases in between. The length of the CDR3 is 18 residues. The CDR3 here is CASSFPLTGTLPYNEQFF. The CDR3 coding sequence is TGTGCCAGCAGTTTCCCTTTAACCGGGACACTCCCCTACAATGAGCAGTTCTTC.

The chain employs TRBV28 and TRBJ2-2; D is ambiguous. Deletions cut 8 bases from V and 4 bases from J, with 14 bases between. The CDR3 totals 14 residues. CDR1 MDHEN and CDR2 SYDVKM come from the germline V gene. In DNA, the CDR3 is TGTGCCAGCTCCCTGACTGGGTTCACCGGGGAGCTGTTTTTT. Translating gives CASSLTGFTGELFF.

This chain joins TRBV6-1 and TRBJ2-2, with 11 bases matching TRBD1. This CDR3 region has 16 residues. Per germline, CDR1 MNHNS and CDR2 SASEGT. The V segment lost 5 bases and the J segment 4 bases; nucleotides outside the gene matches: 6. CDR3 nucleotide sequence: TGTGCCAGCAGTCCTTGGACAGGGGGCACCACCGGGGAGCTGTTTTTT. Translation gives CASSPWTGGTTGELFF.

This chain uses TRBV19 with TRBJ2-2; D is uncertain. The germline gives CDR1 LNHDA, CDR2 SQIVND (reference sequence). There are 14 residues in the CDR3. Trimming took 5 bases from V and 6 from J, leaving 13 bases between them. This CDR3 is CASSVSFLAGELFF. CDR3 DNA: TGTGCCAGTAGTGTTTCCTTTTTGGCCGGGGAGCTGTTTTTT. The entire variable domain, with the rest obtained from reference TRBV19 and TRBJ2-2, is as follows: DGGITQSPKYLFRKEGQNVTLSCEQNLNHDAMYWYRQDPGQGLRLIYYSQIVNDFQKGDIAEGYSVSREKKESFPLTVTSAQKNPTAFYLCASSVSFLAGELFFGEGSRLTVL.

Ten or more counts support this clonotype. One junction end does not reproduce the germline sequence, and a read error may be involved. V usage is TRBV5-1 and J usage is TRBJ2-3; a possible D gene is TRBD1 (6 bases). This CDR3 has 12 residues. CDR1 and CDR2 (germline): SGHRS, YFSETQ. The CDR3 DNA follows: TGTGCCAGCAGCTCTCAGGGGGATACGCAGTATTTT. This sequence encodes CASSSQGDTQYF. Full variable domain (rest looked up from reference TRBV5-1 and TRBJ2-3): KAGVTQTPRYLIKTRGQQVTLSCSPISGHRSVSWYQQTPGQGLQFLFEYFSETQRNKGNFPGRFSGRQFSNSRSEMNVSTLELGDSALYLCASSSQGDTQYFGPGTRLTVL.

This rearrangement joins TRBV5-1 to TRBJ2-3, with TRBD2 matching over 13 bases. This CDR3 contains 17 residues. V dropped 2 bases and J dropped 4; count of bases not matched to a gene: 7. Germline V gives CDR1 SGHRS, CDR2 YFSETQ. CDR3 residues: CASSFRTSGSIADTQYF. The CDR3 DNA follows: TGCGCCAGCAGCTTCCGGACTAGCGGGAGCATTGCAGATACGCAGTATTTT.

The J gene is TRBJ1-5, the V gene TRBV2; D unresolved. V was shortened by 6 bases and J by 3 bases, with 9 bases between the two germline ends. The CDR3 spans 13 residues. CDR1 is SNHLY, CDR2 FYNNEI, per germline. This chain's CDR3 is CASSGRINQPQHF. CDR3 DNA: TGTGCCAGCAGCGGACGGATCAATCAGCCCCAGCATTTT.

This clonotype was observed a few times. The V and J genes are TRBV6-2 or TRBV6-3 and TRBJ1-5; D is unclear. Trimming removed 8 bases at V and 0 bases at J, with 11 bases between. The germline gives CDR1 MNHEY, CDR2 SVGEGT. This CDR3 has 14 residues. This chain's CDR3 is CASGSQYSNQPQHF. CDR3 DNA: TGTGCCAGCGGGTCGCAGTATAGCAATCAGCCCCAGCATTTT.

This clonotype was seen more than once but under ten times. The gene calls are TRBV9 and TRBJ1-2; D not resolved. Trimming removed 2 bases at V and 6 bases at J, with 11 bases between. Germline-derived CDR1 and CDR2 are SGDLS and YYNGEE. The CDR3 extends over 13 amino acids. Here the CDR3 reads CASSVRYSDGYTF. The CDR3 DNA is TGTGCCAGCAGCGTTAGGTACTCGGATGGCTACACCTTC. Full variable domain (remainder filled in from reference TRBV9 and TRBJ1-2): DSGVTQTPKHLITATGQRVTLRCSPRSGDLSVYWYQQSLDQGLQFLIQYYNGEERAKGNILERFSAQQFPDLHSELNLSSLELGDSALYFCASSVRYSDGYTFGSGTRLTVV.

The genes are TRBV7-3 and TRBJ2-2; weak D call: TRBD2 (7 bases). Trimming removed 5 bases at V and 6 bases at J, with 19 bases between. The CDR3 is 16 residues long. In germline, CDR1 is SGHTA, CDR2 FQGTGA. The CDR3 coding sequence is TGTGCCAGCAGCCGCCTATCTGGGGGGGCCCCCGGGGAGCTGTTTTTT. Translated, it gives CASSRLSGGAPGELFF.

The sample holds many counts of this clonotype. The chain employs TRBV28 and TRBJ2-3, with TRBD1 identical over 8 bases. The germline V gene encodes CDR1 MDHEN and CDR2 SYDVKM. This CDR3 is built from 17 residues. Germline trimming cut 1 base from V and 1 base from J; bases unmatched to any gene: 7. CDR3 loop: CASSLSGQGIGTDTQYF. CDR3 DNA sequence: TGTGCCAGCAGTTTATCAGGACAGGGTATTGGCACAGATACGCAGTATTTT.